This T cell receptor beta chain was sequenced during a study of regulatory T cells in long-lasting Graves disease. Whole-study results and caveats: Patients with persistent Graves' had lower TCR diversity than newly diagnosed patients.

In building TCR beta libraries, iRepertoire HTBI primers were used together with Arm-PCR of CDR3 regions. From the multiplex PCR reads, TCRdb called clonotypes with MiXCR, one entry per CDR3 protein. Here the sample spans more than 300,000 distinct CDR3 sequences, around 15% being singletons. Ten or more counts support this clonotype. Its specificity is not known. V shed 2 bases and J shed 5 bases, with 12 bases lying between them. Germline CDR1 and CDR2: DFQATT and SNEGSKA (reference sequence). The CDR3 consists of 13 residues. Time point: newly diagnosed GD, antithyroid drugs for less than 3 months. With RNA extracted from PBMCs as input, the TCR library was made. This sample was also put to use in a study of T cells in Graves' hyperthyroidism and ophthalmopathy. That work states: Calling Graves' hyperthyroidism stable meant ophthalmopathy did not progress within 18 months. HTBI primers were the set used in a first-round RT-PCR of the TCR CDR3. Most clonotypes expanded in the thyroid (above 0.001) were also present in blood.

The source was peripheral blood mononuclear cells (PBMCs), collected at new diagnosis, from a patient treated with antithyroid drugs. V gene TRBV20-1 combines with J gene TRBJ1-1, with D tentatively TRBD1 (5 bases). This clonotype was sampled from a woman between 18 and 30 years old with Graves disease. The CDR3 protein is CSARRGGTTEAFF. CDR3 nucleotides: TGCAGTGCTAGACGTGGGGGGACGACTGAAGCTTTCTTT.